Listed below are T cell receptor beta chains from one sample, sequenced in a study of T cells in Graves' hyperthyroidism and ophthalmopathy. From the multiplex PCR reads, TCRdb called clonotypes with MiXCR, one entry per CDR3 protein. Of about 640,000 distinct CDR3 sequences listed, around 20% are singletons. Sequencing input: blood. Source of these receptors: a man younger than 45 with Graves' ophthalmopathy. Both conserved end residues are part of each CDR3. D genes are given only for firm matches. A row's size may be missing; if present it is once, few, many or a size class.

TRBJ2-7,NA,TRBV30,NA,TGTGCCTGGGAGGGGAGGAACGAGCAGTACTTC,CAWEGRNEQYF
TRBJ2-5,NA,TRBV9,NA,TGTGCCAGCAGCGTAGGAAGGTTCCGAGAGACCCAGTACTTC,CASSVGRFRETQYF
TRBJ2-3,NA,TRBV6-1,NA,TGTGCCGTACGTCTAACGGGATCCGGAGATACGCAGTATTTT,CAVRLTGSGDTQYF
TRBJ2-7,NA,TRBV7-9,NA,TGTGCCAGCAGCTTAACCCGGGACACCCCGTGGGAGCAGTACTTC,CASSLTRDTPWEQYF
TRBJ2-5,NA,TRBV4-3,NA,TGCGCCAGCAGCCAAGGAAGGGTTGAGACCCAGTACTTC,CASSQGRVETQYF
TRBJ1-1,many,TRBV28,NA,TGTGCCAGCAGCCCACAGGGAAATTGGGAAGCTTTCTTT,CASSPQGNWEAFF
TRBJ2-2,NA,TRBV30,NA,TGTGCCTGGAGTCTTAGAGGGGTCAGCACCGGGGAGCTGTTTTTT,CAWSLRGVSTGELFF
TRBJ2-5,few,TRBV6-1,TRBD1,TGTGCCAGCAGTGTCGACAGGGGACCCTTTGGGGAGACCCAGTACTTC,CASSVDRGPFGETQYF
TRBJ2-3,NA,TRBV27,NA,TGTGCCAGCAGTTACCGGGCGCCTAGCACAGATACGCAGTATTTT,CASSYRAPSTDTQYF
TRBJ1-6,NA,TRBV12-3/TRBV12-4,NA,TGTGCCAGCAGTTTATCAGGGTGGGATTCACCCCTCCACTTT,CASSLSGWDSPLHF
TRBJ2-5,few,TRBV20-1,NA,TGCAGTGCTAGAGAGGCGGGCGCCGGAGAGACCCAGTACTTC,CSAREAGAGETQYF
TRBJ2-2,NA,TRBV27,NA,TGTGCCAGCAGTTCCCCCCTGGGGGCCCCGAACACCGGGGAGCTGTTTTTT,CASSSPLGAPNTGELFF
TRBJ2-3,NA,TRBV2,TRBD2,TGTGCCAGCAGTGCTCTAGCGGGAGGGCCGGGGACAGATACGCAGTATTTT,CASSALAGGPGTDTQYF
TRBJ2-3,many,TRBV3-1,NA,TGTGCCAGCAGCCAAACACTTTCCACAGATACGCAGTATTTT,CASSQTLSTDTQYF
TRBJ2-2,NA,TRBV20-1,NA,TGCAGTGCTAGAGAGACGGCGGGGAACGCGAACACCGGGGAGCTGTTTTTT,CSARETAGNANTGELFF
TRBJ2-7,few,TRBV18,NA,TGTGCCAGCTCACCACGTAGCGGTAGGGAGGCCCACGAGCAGTACTTC,CASSPRSGREAHEQYF